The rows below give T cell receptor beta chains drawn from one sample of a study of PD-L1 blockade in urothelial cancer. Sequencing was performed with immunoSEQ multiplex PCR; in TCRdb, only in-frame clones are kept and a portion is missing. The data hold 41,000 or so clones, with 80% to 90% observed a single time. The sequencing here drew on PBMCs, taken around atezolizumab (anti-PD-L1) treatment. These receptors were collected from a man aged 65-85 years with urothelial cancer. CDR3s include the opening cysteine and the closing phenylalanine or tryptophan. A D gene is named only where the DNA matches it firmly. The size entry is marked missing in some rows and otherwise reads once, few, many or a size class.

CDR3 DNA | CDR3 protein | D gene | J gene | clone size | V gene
TGTGCCAGCAGCTTCACAGGGTTCTCCTACAATGAGCAGTTCTTC | CASSFTGFSYNEQFF | - | TRBJ2-1 | - | TRBV7-8
TGCGCCAGCAGCACCCGGACTAGCGGGAGCACAGATACGCAGTATTTT | CASSTRTSGSTDTQYF | TRBD2 | TRBJ2-3 | once | TRBV5-1
TGTGCCAGCAGTGAGCCCGGGACTCCCCCGCCCACAGATACGCAGTATTTT | CASSEPGTPPPTDTQYF | - | TRBJ2-3 | - | TRBV2
TGTGCCAGCACTTTCCGAGGGGACAGGGGGCGAAATGAGCAGTTCTTC | CASTFRGDRGRNEQFF | TRBD1 | TRBJ2-1 | - | TRBV28
TGTGCCAGTAGTCCTAGCGGGAGCTCCTACGAGCAGTACTTC | CASSPSGSSYEQYF | TRBD2 | TRBJ2-7 | - | TRBV19
TGTGCCACCCGACTAGCGGATTTTACAGATACGCAGTATTTT | CATRLADFTDTQYF | TRBD2 | TRBJ2-3 | - | TRBV6-5
TGCAGCGTTGAAGGGACAGGGAGCCCTCTTGGCTACACCTTC | CSVEGTGSPLGYTF | TRBD1 | TRBJ1-2 | - | TRBV29-1
TGTGCCAGCAGCTCCGCGCCAACTATCGCGGATGAGCAGTTCTTC | CASSSAPTIADEQFF | - | TRBJ2-1 | - | TRBV11-2
TGTGCCAGCAGCCCCGGGGACAGGAGCACAGATACGCAGTATTTT | CASSPGDRSTDTQYF | TRBD1 | TRBJ2-3 | - | TRBV5-4
TGTGCCAGCACTACAGGGAATCCAAGTCAGCCCCAGCATTTT | CASTTGNPSQPQHF | - | TRBJ1-5 | - | TRBV2
TGTGCCAGCAAGACAGGAGTCTCCTACAATGAGCAGTTCTTC | CASKTGVSYNEQFF | - | TRBJ2-1 | few | TRBV27
TGTGCCAGCAGTTCGAGACCGACAGGGTACTATGGCTACACCTTC | CASSSRPTGYYGYTF | TRBD1 | TRBJ1-2 | - | TRBV28
TGTGCCAGCAGGTCGACAGTATGGGGCCCCAATGAGCAGTTCTTC | CASRSTVWGPNEQFF | - | TRBJ2-1 | few | TRBV2
TGTGCCAGCAGCTCCCTCCGACAGGGCCGTCGAGAGACCCAGTACTTC | CASSSLRQGRRETQYF | TRBD1 | TRBJ2-5 | - | TRBV7-9
TGTGCCAGCAGTTTATCCCGTCGCCCGACAGGGGTACACGAGCAGTACTTC | CASSLSRRPTGVHEQYF | TRBD1 | TRBJ2-7 | - | TRBV27
TGTGCCAGCACCCTGACAGGTATGAACACTGAAGCTTTCTTT | CASTLTGMNTEAFF | - | TRBJ1-1 | - | TRBV7-2
TGTGCCAGCAGTAACAACTGGGCTGAAGATGAAAAACTGTTTTTT | CASSNNWAEDEKLFF | - | TRBJ1-4 | - | TRBV6-6
TGTGCCAGCAGAACGACAGGGAGCACAGATACGCAGTATTTT | CASRTTGSTDTQYF | TRBD1 | TRBJ2-3 | once | TRBV6-5
TGCAGTCCGCAGGGTGCATATGAAGCTTTCTTT | CSPQGAYEAFF | - | TRBJ1-1 | medium-sized | TRBV20-1
TGTGCCAGCAGCTCCTACCGCAATGAAAAACTGTTTTTT | CASSSYRNEKLFF | - | TRBJ1-4 | - | TRBV11-2
TGTGCCTGGAGTTCTGGACTAGCGGGCACAGATACGCAGTATTTT | CAWSSGLAGTDTQYF | TRBD2 | TRBJ2-3 | - | TRBV30
TGTGCCAGCTCAACCGGTTTTAGCGATCAGCCCCAGCATTTT | CASSTGFSDQPQHF | - | TRBJ1-5 | - | TRBV18
TGCAGCGTTGGTCAGGGTGTTATCACTGAAGCTTTCTTT | CSVGQGVITEAFF | - | TRBJ1-1 | few | TRBV29-1
TGCGCCAGCTGCGGGACTGAACTAGCTCCGAAGGGCACAGATACGCAGTATTTT | CASCGTELAPKGTDTQYF | - | TRBJ2-3 | - | TRBV10-1
TGTGCCAGCAGCCGGGCCGGGACTAGCCCTTCCAATGAGCAGTTCTTC | CASSRAGTSPSNEQFF | - | TRBJ2-1 | - | TRBV12-1
TGTGCCAGCAGCTTGACAGGGGCAGATACGCAGTATTTT | CASSLTGADTQYF | TRBD1 | TRBJ2-3 | - | TRBV5-6
TGTGCCAGCAGCGTGCGGGCAGGGGGATCTTCAGCTTTCTTT | CASSVRAGGSSAFF | TRBD1 | TRBJ1-1 | - | TRBV9
TGTGCCAGCAGCTTAGAGAGACAGGGAAGCGAAAAACTGTTTTTT | CASSLERQGSEKLFF | TRBD1 | TRBJ1-4 | - | TRBV11-2
TGTGCCAGCAGCTTAGTGGGGCGGCAGGGGAGTCCTGAGCAGTTCTTC | CASSLVGRQGSPEQFF | - | TRBJ2-1 | few | TRBV11-2
TGTGCCAGCAGTGAAAGGTGGGGGGGGAGCGGCCAAGAGACCCAGTACTTC | CASSERWGGSGQETQYF | TRBD2 | TRBJ2-5 | once | TRBV6-1
TGTGCCGCTCAGGGGATTCGTTGGGGCTACACCTTC | CAAQGIRWGYTF | - | TRBJ1-2 | - | TRBV28
TGCGCCAGCAGCTTGGGGGGACAGGGCGTCTACGAGCAGTACTTC | CASSLGGQGVYEQYF | TRBD1 | TRBJ2-7 | - | TRBV5-1
TGTGCCAGCAGTGAAGGAGAGGGAAGGCGTGAAAAACTGTTTTTT | CASSEGEGRREKLFF | - | TRBJ1-4 | - | TRBV2
TGTGCCAGCAGTGAAGGGAGGGGACGGAGCTACGAGCAGTACTTC | CASSEGRGRSYEQYF | - | TRBJ2-7 | - | TRBV6-1
TGTGCCAGTAACCCGATAAGCACCGGGACAGGGTCTGACGAAGCTTTCTTT | CASNPISTGTGSDEAFF | TRBD1 | TRBJ1-1 | - | TRBV19
TGTGCCAGCAGTGAAAGGGGATCAGACTACAATGAGCAGTTCTTC | CASSERGSDYNEQFF | - | TRBJ2-1 | - | TRBV6-1
TGTGCCAGCTCACCAACAGGGTTCGGTGAAAAACTGTTTTTT | CASSPTGFGEKLFF | - | TRBJ1-4 | - | TRBV18
TGTGCCAGCAGTGCAAGGGGGACATCGAACACTGAAGCTTTCTTT | CASSARGTSNTEAFF | - | TRBJ1-1 | - | TRBV27
TGCAGCGTTGAAGGAGGGAGAAGCTCCTACAATGAGCAGTTCTTC | CSVEGGRSSYNEQFF | - | TRBJ2-1 | - | TRBV29-1